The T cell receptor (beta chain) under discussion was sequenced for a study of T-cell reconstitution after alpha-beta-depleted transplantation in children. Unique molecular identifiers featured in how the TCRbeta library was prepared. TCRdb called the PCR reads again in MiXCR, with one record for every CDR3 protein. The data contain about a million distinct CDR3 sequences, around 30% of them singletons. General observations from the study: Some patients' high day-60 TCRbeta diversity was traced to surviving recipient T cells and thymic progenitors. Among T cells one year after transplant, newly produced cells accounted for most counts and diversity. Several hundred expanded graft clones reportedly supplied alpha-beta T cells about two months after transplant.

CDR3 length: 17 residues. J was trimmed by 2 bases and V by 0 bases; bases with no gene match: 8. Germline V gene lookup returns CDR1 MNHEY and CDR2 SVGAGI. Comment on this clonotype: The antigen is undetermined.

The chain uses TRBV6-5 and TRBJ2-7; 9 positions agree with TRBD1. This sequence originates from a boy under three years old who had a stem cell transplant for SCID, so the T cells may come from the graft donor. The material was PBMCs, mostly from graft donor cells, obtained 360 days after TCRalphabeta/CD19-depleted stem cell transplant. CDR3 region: CASSYSMRDRVAYEQYF. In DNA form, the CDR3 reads TGTGCCAGCAGTTACTCGATGAGGGACAGGGTCGCCTACGAGCAGTACTTC.